A selection of T cell receptor beta chains follows, all from one sample in a study of blood T cell repertoires in COVID-19. The protocol was immunoSEQ multiplex PCR, while the TCRdb copy is restricted to in-frame clones and leaves out a portion. Seen here are some 290,000 clones, 90% observed once, and the top ten hold about 4.2%. The material sequenced was PBMCs or T cells enriched from blood (not recorded which). These receptors came from a woman aged 30 to 39 who had been exposed to COVID-19. Both conserved end residues are part of each CDR3. A D gene is named only where the DNA matches it firmly. Clone sizes are given selectively: once, few, many, or a class where the clone is expanded.

D	J	length	size	V	DNA	CDR3
.	TRBJ1-2	12	.	TRBV5-4	TGTGCCAGCAGCTTGCAAAACTATGGCTACACCTTC	CASSLQNYGYTF
TRBD2	TRBJ2-3	14	.	TRBV10-3	TGTGCCATCACCGCTAGCGGGGGGAGCGATACGCAGTATTTT	CAITASGGSDTQYF
.	TRBJ2-5	18	.	TRBV19	TGTGCCAGTAGTATCCGGTCGCATGGGGCAGGGTTAAGGGAGACCCAGTACTTC	CASSIRSHGAGLRETQYF
.	TRBJ2-6	15	.	TRBV5-6	TGTGCCAGCAGCTTCGTACTCTCCGGGGCCAACGTCCTGACTTTC	CASSFVLSGANVLTF
.	TRBJ2-3	15	.	TRBV10-3	TGTGGAACTCAAGAGGCTAGCCCTGGAACAGATACGCAGTATTTT	CGTQEASPGTDTQYF
.	TRBJ2-1	13	.	TRBV10-2	TGCGCCAGCAGTGAGGGCAGCTACAATGAGCAGTTCTTC	CASSEGSYNEQFF
.	TRBJ1-2	13	.	TRBV6-1	TGTGCCAGCAGTGAGGCAGGGAGGGGGGGCTACACCTTC	CASSEAGRGGYTF
.	TRBJ2-1	14	.	TRBV24-1	TGTGCCACCAGTGACTGGAGAAGTCTCAATGAGCAGTTCTTC	CATSDWRSLNEQFF
TRBD1	TRBJ2-7	14	.	TRBV11-2	TGTGCCAGCAGCTTAGAGCGGACAGGCCACGAGCAGTACTTC	CASSLERTGHEQYF
TRBD2	TRBJ2-5	14	.	TRBV11-2	TGTGCCAGCAGCCGTCGGGGGGGCCAAGAGACCCAGTACTTC	CASSRRGGQETQYF
TRBD2	TRBJ2-3	17	.	TRBV4-2	TGTGCCAGCAGCCAAGAGGCTAGCGGGGGGGGCACAGATACGCAGTATTTT	CASSQEASGGGTDTQYF
.	TRBJ1-3	14	.	TRBV5-1	TGCGCCAGCAGCTACAAGGGACATACTAACACCATATATTTT	CASSYKGHTNTIYF
.	TRBJ2-4	16	.	TRBV21-1	TGTGCCAGCAGCAAGCGCCGGGGGGGCTCCAAAAACATTCAGTACTTC	CASSKRRGGSKNIQYF
TRBD1	TRBJ1-2	13	.	TRBV6-2/TRBV6-3	TGTGCCAGCAGTAAAGGGACAGGCGGAGGCTACACCTTC	CASSKGTGGGYTF
TRBD1	TRBJ2-7	14	.	TRBV7-9	TGTGCCAGCAAAACCGGGACAGACCACTACGAGCAGTACTTC	CASKTGTDHYEQYF
.	TRBJ1-3	15	.	TRBV5-6	TGTGCCAGCAGCTTGCGGGGGGCGCAGGGAAACACCATATATTTT	CASSLRGAQGNTIYF
.	TRBJ1-1	13	.	TRBV6-5	TGTGCCAGCAGTTACTCACGTCCGGCTGAAGCTTTCTTT	CASSYSRPAEAFF
.	TRBJ2-7	14	.	TRBV7-2	TGTGCCAGCAGCAAAACAGGGAGCACCTACGAGCAGTACTTC	CASSKTGSTYEQYF
.	TRBJ1-4	15	.	TRBV30	TGTGCCTGGACCCTGCCAGGCAGGACTAATGAAAAACTGTTTTTT	CAWTLPGRTNEKLFF
.	TRBJ1-5	14	.	TRBV5-1	TGCGCCAGCAGCCTTGGGGAGGCAGATCAGCCCCAGCATTTT	CASSLGEADQPQHF
TRBD1	TRBJ1-6	14	.	TRBV19	TGTGCCAGTAGTATTCAGGGGGCCGAATCACCCCTCCACTTT	CASSIQGAESPLHF
.	TRBJ1-1	17	.	TRBV21-1	TGTGCCAGCAGCAAAGACGGCAGGGGACGATTGAACACTGAAGCTTTCTTT	CASSKDGRGRLNTEAFF
.	TRBJ1-1	15	.	TRBV15	TGTGCCACCAGCAGAGATCCCCGGGACTCAAGAAAGGCTTTCTTT	CATSRDPRDSRKAFF
TRBD1	TRBJ2-3	11	.	TRBV30	TGTGCCGGCATACAGGGGAATACGCAGTATTTT	CAGIQGNTQYF
.	TRBJ1-2	13	.	TRBV19	TGTGCCAGTAGTGGGCAGGAAAACTATGGCTACACCTTC	CASSGQENYGYTF
.	TRBJ1-1	13	.	TRBV18	TGTGCCAGCTCAAACAGGTGGAACACTGAAGCTTTCTTT	CASSNRWNTEAFF
TRBD1	TRBJ1-6	14	.	TRBV9	TGTGCCAGCAGACAGGGGGGACGAAATTCACCCCTCCACTTT	CASRQGGRNSPLHF
.	TRBJ1-1	17	.	TRBV7-5	TGTGCCAGAAGCCTGAAATCGACAGGGGAATTTCACACTGAAGCTTTCTTT	CARSLKSTGEFHTEAFF
.	TRBJ2-7	13	.	TRBV7-2	TGTGCCAGCAGCTTAGATTCCTTTCGGGAGCAGTACTTC	CASSLDSFREQYF
TRBD1	TRBJ1-2	13	few	TRBV12-3/TRBV12-4	TGTGCCAGCAGTTTAGACAGGGGGCTTGGCTACACCTTC	CASSLDRGLGYTF
.	TRBJ1-3	13	.	TRBV24-1	TGTGCCACCAGTGATGCTAATGGAAACACCATATATTTT	CATSDANGNTIYF
TRBD2	TRBJ2-3	16	.	TRBV4-1	TGCGCCAGCAGCGGCCTAGCGGGGGACCCCACAGATACGCAGTATTTT	CASSGLAGDPTDTQYF
TRBD1	TRBJ1-1	14	.	TRBV5-1	TGCGCCAGCACCCCGGGGACAGGGGGGACTGAAGCTTTCTTT	CASTPGTGGTEAFF
.	TRBJ1-5	15	once	TRBV7-6	TGTGCCAGCAGCTTAGGGGGCGGGGGCTATCAGCCCCAGCATTTT	CASSLGGGGYQPQHF
.	TRBJ1-5	13	.	TRBV19	TGTGCCAGTAACGAGGGGGTAAATCAGCCCCAGCATTTT	CASNEGVNQPQHF
.	TRBJ2-3	12	.	TRBV2	TGTGCCAGCAGTGAAGTAACAGATACGCAGTATTTT	CASSEVTDTQYF
TRBD1	TRBJ1-2	14	.	TRBV2	TGTGCCAGCAAATTGGAGGGGGCGACTCATGGCTACACCTTC	CASKLEGATHGYTF
.	TRBJ1-5	15	.	TRBV6-1	TGTGCCAGCAGTGAAGAGATAGGCACAGGGAAGCCCCAGCATTTT	CASSEEIGTGKPQHF
.	TRBJ1-5	13	.	TRBV3-1/TRBV3-2	TGTGCCAGCAGCTGGGCAGGGGTTGAGCCCCAGCATTTT	CASSWAGVEPQHF
TRBD1	TRBJ1-4	15	.	TRBV9	TGTGCCAGCAGCGGTGGACAGGGACCTAATGAAAAACTGTTTTTT	CASSGGQGPNEKLFF
.	TRBJ1-2	15	.	TRBV5-1	TGCGCCAGCAGCTTAGCGCCCGACAGGCTCAATGGCTACACCTTC	CASSLAPDRLNGYTF
.	TRBJ1-4	12	.	TRBV2	TGTGCCAGCAATTATATTAGTGAAAAACTGTTTTTT	CASNYISEKLFF
.	TRBJ1-6	13	.	TRBV12-3/TRBV12-4	TGTGCCAGCAGTTTATTGTTCGATTCACCCCTCCACTTT	CASSLLFDSPLHF